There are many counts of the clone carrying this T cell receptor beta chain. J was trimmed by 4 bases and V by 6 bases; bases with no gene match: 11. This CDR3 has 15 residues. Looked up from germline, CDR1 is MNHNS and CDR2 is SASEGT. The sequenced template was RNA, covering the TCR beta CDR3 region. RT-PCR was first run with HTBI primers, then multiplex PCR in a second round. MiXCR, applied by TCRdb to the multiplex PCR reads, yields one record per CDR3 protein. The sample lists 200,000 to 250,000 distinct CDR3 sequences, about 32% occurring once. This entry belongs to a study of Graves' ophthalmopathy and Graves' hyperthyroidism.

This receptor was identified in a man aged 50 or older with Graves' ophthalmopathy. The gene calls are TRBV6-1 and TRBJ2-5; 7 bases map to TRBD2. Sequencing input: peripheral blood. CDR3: CASRERDQYGETQYF. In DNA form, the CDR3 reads TGTGCCAGCAGGGAGCGGGACCAATACGGAGAGACCCAGTACTTC.